The subject of this entry is one T cell receptor (beta chain). As yet, its antigen is unknown. In eight separate reactions per sample, cDNA was generated. cDNA encoding TCRalpha and TCRbeta underwent two nested PCRs of approximately 16 and 10 cycles, each of which was followed by bead purification. After re-calling the 5' RACE reads, TCRdb lists one entry per CDR3 protein, DNA absent. The table lists 300,000 to 350,000 distinct CDR3 sequences. These data are taken from a study of monozygotic twins with inflammatory bowel disease. Study conclusions and caveats: Discordant twins had repertoire similarity that did not differ from that of concordant twins, possibly from limited power. Other individuals had fewer clonotypes in common with IBD patients than with healthy twins, especially with disease activity.

Per germline, CDR1 SGDLS and CDR2 YYNGEE. The CDR3 runs to 13 residues. The sequence was collected from a human donor with ulcerative colitis or Crohn's disease, or a healthy co-twin of an affected twin (not recorded which). The sequenced sample was blood. The genes are TRBV9 and TRBJ2-7; TCRdb indicates TRBD2, and absent DNA this call remains unverified. The CDR3 here is CASSASGSYEQYF. Using reference TRBV9 and TRBJ2-7 for the parts outside the CDR3, the full variable domain is DSGVTQTPKHLITATGQRVTLRCSPRSGDLSVYWYQQSLDQGLQFLIQYYNGEERAKGNILERFSAQQFPDLHSELNLSSLELGDSALYFCASSASGSYEQYFGPGTRLTVT.